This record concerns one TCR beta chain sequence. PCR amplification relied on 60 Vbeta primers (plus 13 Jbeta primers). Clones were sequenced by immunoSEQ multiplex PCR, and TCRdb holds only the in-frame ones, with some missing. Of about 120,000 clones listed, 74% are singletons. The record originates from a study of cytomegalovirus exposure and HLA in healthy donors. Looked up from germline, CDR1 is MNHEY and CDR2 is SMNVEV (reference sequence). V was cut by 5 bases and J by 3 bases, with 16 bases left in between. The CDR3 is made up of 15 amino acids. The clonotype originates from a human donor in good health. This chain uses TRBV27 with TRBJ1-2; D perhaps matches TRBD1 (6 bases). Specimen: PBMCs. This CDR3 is CASSPSRGTYYGYTF. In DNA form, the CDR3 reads TGTGCCAGCAGTCCCTCAAGGGGGACCTACTATGGCTACACCTTC.